This T cell receptor beta chain originates from a study of T-cell memory formation after mild COVID-19. Study conclusions and caveats: Contracting CD4+ clones lay largely in CM and EM, with CD8+ ones residing in EMRA.

Germline lookup yields CDR1 LGHDT and CDR2 YNNKEL (reference sequence). V was cut by 3 bases and J by 7 bases, with 13 bases left in between. CDR3 size: 14 residues. About this clonotype itself: The antigen remains undetermined.

A 5'RACE reaction primed in the constant segment made cDNA libraries of TCR alpha and TCR beta, and these carried sample barcodes and UMIs. TCRdb redid the calling of the 5' RACE reads with MiXCR, one entry per CDR3 protein. This sample yields some 180,000 distinct CDR3 sequences, of which about 18% are seen a single time; more than 3% belongs to the top ten. The rearrangement links TRBV3-1 to TRBJ1-5; D ambiguous. This TCR was recovered from a man aged 18-30 years who had mild COVID-19 (a few samples of this study predate the infection). Cell type and time point are not known. Sequenced material: PBMCs or a T cell subset sorted from them (not recorded which). The CDR3 loop is CASSQGWEEQPQHF. CDR3 coding DNA: TGTGCCAGCAGCCAGGGATGGGAAGAGCAGCCCCAGCATTTT.